These 7 T cell receptor beta chains were sequenced from one sample in a study of cytomegalovirus exposure and HLA in healthy donors. The table came from immunoSEQ multiplex PCR; TCRdb's copy has only in-frame clones and leaves some out. The repertoire includes more than 90,000 clones, approximately 91% of them detected once, and around 4.5% sits in the top ten. Source material: PBMCs. The receptors shown here come from a man aged 18 to 35 in good health and CMV-seropositive.

The chain employs TRBV7-9 and TRBJ1-1; 7 bases line up with TRBD1. V gave up 2 bases and J gave up 5 bases; unmatched junction bases: 5. The CDR3 covers 14 residues. Germline loops: CDR1 SEHNR, CDR2 FQNEAQ (reference sequence). The CDR3 here is CASSLLGGKTEAFF. CDR3 in DNA: TGTGCCAGCAGCTTATTAGGGGGCAAGACTGAAGCTTTCTTT.

The chain uses TRBV7-6 and TRBJ2-5, with 12 bases lining up with TRBD2. The CDR3 sequence is 17 residues long. CDR1 is SGHVS, CDR2 FNYEAQ, per germline. V lost 4 bases, J lost 2 bases, and 8 bases stayed unmatched. The CDR3 spells CASSSRLAGATQETQYF. For the CDR3, the DNA is TGTGCCAGCAGCTCCCGACTAGCGGGGGCCACGCAAGAGACCCAGTACTTC.

This rearrangement joins TRBV7-2 to TRBJ1-2; 11 bases agree with TRBD1. The CDR3 consists of 16 residues. V shed 1 base and J 2 bases; nucleotides not matched to a gene: 3. Germline CDR1 SGHTA, CDR2 FQGNSA. CDR3 in DNA: TGTGCCAGCAGCTTAGGGGGACAGGGGGTAAACTATGGCTACACCTTC. It codes for CASSLGGQGVNYGYTF. The whole variable domain, filled in from reference TRBV7-2 and TRBJ1-2, reads GAGVSQSPSNKVTEKGKDVELRCDPISGHTALYWYRQSLGQGLEFLIYFQGNSAPDKSGLPSDRFSAERTGGSVSTLTIQRTQQEDSAVYLCASSLGGQGVNYGYTFGSGTRLTVV.

This clone has only a few counts. This chain connects TRBV6-5 to TRBJ2-3; 9 bases are a match to TRBD2. Looked up from germline, CDR1 is MNHEY and CDR2 is SVGAGI. V shed 4 bases, J shed 0 bases, and the junction held 5 bases outside the gene matches. CDR3 size: 16 residues. CDR3 coding DNA: TGTGCCAGCAGTTTCACTAGCGGGTCGAGCACAGATACGCAGTATTTT. Amino acids: CASSFTSGSSTDTQYF.

In its sample, this clone was seen a few times. This chain's CDR3 is CASSIAQGLGSPLHF. The CDR3 region has the DNA TGTGCCAGTAGTATCGCGCAGGGGCTTGGTTCACCCCTCCACTTT. The gene calls are TRBV19 and TRBJ1-6; maybe TRBD1 (6 bases). Looked up from germline, CDR1 is LNHDA and CDR2 is SQIVND (reference sequence). Trimming removed 3 bases at V and 9 bases at J, with 15 bases between. This CDR3 contains 15 residues.

The V and J genes are TRBV6-1 and TRBJ2-5; D might be TRBD1 (5 bases). Germline V gives CDR1 MNHNS, CDR2 SASEGT. V was trimmed by 10 bases and J by 5 bases, leaving 14 bases between them. CDR3 length: 12 residues. The CDR3 is CATNRRPETQYF. In nucleotides, the CDR3 is TGTGCCACCAACAGGCGTCCCGAGACCCAGTACTTC.

Concerning this clone: Other nucleotide sequences in the sample specify the same CDR3. This chain links TRBV4-3 with TRBJ2-1, with 7 positions matching TRBD2. The CDR3 has 16 amino acids. V lost 0 bases to trimming and J lost 4 bases; unmatched junction nucleotides: 6. CDR1 and CDR2 (germline): LGHNA, YSLEER. As DNA, the CDR3 is TGCGCCAGCAGCCAAGATACGGGGGGTTCATACAATGAGCAGTTCTTC. This translates into CASSQDTGGSYNEQFF.